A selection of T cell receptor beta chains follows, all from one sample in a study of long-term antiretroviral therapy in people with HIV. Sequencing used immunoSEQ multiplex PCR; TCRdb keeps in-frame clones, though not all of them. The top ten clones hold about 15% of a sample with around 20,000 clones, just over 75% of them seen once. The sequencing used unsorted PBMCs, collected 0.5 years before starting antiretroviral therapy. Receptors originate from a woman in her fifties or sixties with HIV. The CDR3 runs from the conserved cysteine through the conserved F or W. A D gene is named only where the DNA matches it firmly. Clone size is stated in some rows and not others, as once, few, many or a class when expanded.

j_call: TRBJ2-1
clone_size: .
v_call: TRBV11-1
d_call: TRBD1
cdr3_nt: TGTGCCAGCAGCCGGGCGGTTACAGGGGGCAATGAGCAGTTCTTC
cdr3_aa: CASSRAVTGGNEQFF

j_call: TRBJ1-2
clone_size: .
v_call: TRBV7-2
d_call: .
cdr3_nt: TGTGCCAGCAGCCCGAGCCAAGACCCCGACCCCTTC
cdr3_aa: CASSPSQDPDPF

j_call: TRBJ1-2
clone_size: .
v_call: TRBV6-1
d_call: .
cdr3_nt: TGTGCCAGCAGTGTGGCCAGCAGTAACTATGGCTACACCTTC
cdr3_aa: CASSVASSNYGYTF

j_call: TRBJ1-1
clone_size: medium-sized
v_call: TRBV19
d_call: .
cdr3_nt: TGTGCCAGTAGTAAAACAGCCACTAACACTGAAGCTTTCTTT
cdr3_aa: CASSKTATNTEAFF

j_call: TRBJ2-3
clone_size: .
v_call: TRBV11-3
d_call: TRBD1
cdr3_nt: TGTGCCAGCAGCTCACAGGGGGGCACAGATACGCAGTATTTT
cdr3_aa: CASSSQGGTDTQYF

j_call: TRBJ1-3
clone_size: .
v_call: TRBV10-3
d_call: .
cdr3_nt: TGTGCCATCAGTGAGTCGTTGGGGGGAACTGGAAACACCATATATTTT
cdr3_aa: CAISESLGGTGNTIYF

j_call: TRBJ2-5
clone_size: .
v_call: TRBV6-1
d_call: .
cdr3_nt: TGTGCCAGCAGTTATGGACAAGAGACCCAGTACTTC
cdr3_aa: CASSYGQETQYF

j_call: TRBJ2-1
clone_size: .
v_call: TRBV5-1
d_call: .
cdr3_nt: TGCGCCAGCAGCTTGGGATCGGGGCAGGGCGATGAGCAGTTCTTC
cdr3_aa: CASSLGSGQGDEQFF

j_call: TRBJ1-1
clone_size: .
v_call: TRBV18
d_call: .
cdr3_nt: TGTGCCAGCTCACCAGGAGATAGTAGGAACACTGAAGCTTTCTTT
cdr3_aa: CASSPGDSRNTEAFF

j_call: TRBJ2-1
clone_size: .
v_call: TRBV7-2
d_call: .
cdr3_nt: TGTGCCAGCAGCTTCAGCCCGGGACTCAGCTCCTACAATGAGCAGTTCTTC
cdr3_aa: CASSFSPGLSSYNEQFF

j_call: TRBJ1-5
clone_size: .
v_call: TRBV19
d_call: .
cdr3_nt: TGTGCCAGTAGTACCCCGAGGGTCGGGCCCCAGCATTTT
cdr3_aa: CASSTPRVGPQHF

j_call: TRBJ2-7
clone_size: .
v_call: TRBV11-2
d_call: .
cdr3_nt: TGTGCCAGCAGCTTAAGGGGGGGCACAACCTACGAGCAGTACTTC
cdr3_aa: CASSLRGGTTYEQYF

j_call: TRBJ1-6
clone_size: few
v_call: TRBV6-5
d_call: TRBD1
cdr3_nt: TGTGCCAGCAGAGTGAGGGACAGCCAAAATTCACCCCTCCACTTT
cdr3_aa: CASRVRDSQNSPLHF

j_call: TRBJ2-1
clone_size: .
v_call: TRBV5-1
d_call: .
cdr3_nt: TGCGCCAGCAGCTTGGATAGTCTAAGCTCCTACAATGAGCAGTTCTTC
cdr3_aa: CASSLDSLSSYNEQFF

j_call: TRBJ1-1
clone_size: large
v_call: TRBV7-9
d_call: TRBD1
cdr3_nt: TGTGCCAGCAGAGACCGGGACAGGGGTAAAACTGAAGCTTTCTTT
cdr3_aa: CASRDRDRGKTEAFF

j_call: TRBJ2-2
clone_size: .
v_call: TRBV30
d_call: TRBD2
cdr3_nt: TGTGCCGCAGGGGTAGCGGGGGGGCCAGCTGCCATCGGGGAGCTGTTTTTT
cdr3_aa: CAAGVAGGPAAIGELFF

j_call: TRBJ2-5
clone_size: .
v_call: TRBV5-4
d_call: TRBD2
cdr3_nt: TGTGCCAGCAGCCCCCGGCAAGCGGGGGGGAGAGAGACCCAGTACTTC
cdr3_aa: CASSPRQAGGRETQYF

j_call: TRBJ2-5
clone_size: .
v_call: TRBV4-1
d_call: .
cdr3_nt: TGCGCCAGCAGCCGGTACCGGGACGTAAAAGAGACCCAGTACTTC
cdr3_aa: CASSRYRDVKETQYF

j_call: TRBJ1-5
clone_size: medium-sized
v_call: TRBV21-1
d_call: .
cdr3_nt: TGTGCCAGCAGCCGGGGGGAACGAGGCAATCAGCCCCAGCATTTT
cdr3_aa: CASSRGERGNQPQHF

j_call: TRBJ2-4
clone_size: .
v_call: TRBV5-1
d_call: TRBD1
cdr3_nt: TGCGCCAGCAGCTTCGGACAGGGATGGAACATTCAGTACTTC
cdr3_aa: CASSFGQGWNIQYF

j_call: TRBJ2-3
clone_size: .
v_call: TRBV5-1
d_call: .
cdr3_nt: TGCGCCAGCAGCTTGGGGGAAGATACGCAGTATTTT
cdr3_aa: CASSLGEDTQYF

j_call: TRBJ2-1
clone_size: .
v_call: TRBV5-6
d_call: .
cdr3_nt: TGTGCCAGCAGCCCGACAGGGAGGGGTGAGCAGTTCTTC
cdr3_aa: CASSPTGRGEQFF

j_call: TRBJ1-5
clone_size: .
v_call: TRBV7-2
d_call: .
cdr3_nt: TGTGCCAGCAGCCAGGACAGTAATCAGCCCCAGCATTTT
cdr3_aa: CASSQDSNQPQHF

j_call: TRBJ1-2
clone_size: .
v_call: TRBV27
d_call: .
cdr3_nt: TGTGCCAGCAGTTTATCAGGAAACTATGGCTACACCTTC
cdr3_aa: CASSLSGNYGYTF

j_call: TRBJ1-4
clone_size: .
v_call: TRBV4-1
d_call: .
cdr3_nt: TGCGCCAGCAGCGCATTGTTCGGGGGCGAGGATGAAAAACTGTTTTTT
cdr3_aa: CASSALFGGEDEKLFF

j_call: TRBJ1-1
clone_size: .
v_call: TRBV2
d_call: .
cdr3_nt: TGTGCCAGCAGTGACATGGCGAACACTGAAGCTTTCTTT
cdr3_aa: CASSDMANTEAFF

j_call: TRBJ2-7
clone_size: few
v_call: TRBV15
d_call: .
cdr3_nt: TGTGCCACCAGCCGGAAGTCCAGCCGTACGATGCAGTACTTC
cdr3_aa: CATSRKSSRTMQYF

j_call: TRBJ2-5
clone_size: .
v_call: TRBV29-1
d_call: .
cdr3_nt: TGCAGCGCCCAATTAGGAGAAGAGACCCAGTACTTC
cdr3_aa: CSAQLGEETQYF

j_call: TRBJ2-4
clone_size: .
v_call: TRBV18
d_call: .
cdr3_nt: TGTGCCAGCTCACCACCGGGCAGGGTATTGGCCAAAAACATTCAGTACTTC
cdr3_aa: CASSPPGRVLAKNIQYF

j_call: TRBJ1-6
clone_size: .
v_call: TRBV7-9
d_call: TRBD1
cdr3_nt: TGTGCCAGCAGCTCGGGACAGGGGTTCTATAATTCACCCCTCCACTTT
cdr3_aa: CASSSGQGFYNSPLHF

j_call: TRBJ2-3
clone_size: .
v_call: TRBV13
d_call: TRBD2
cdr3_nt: TGTGCCAGCAGCTTGGGGACTAGCGGGGGAGATACGCAGTATTTT
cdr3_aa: CASSLGTSGGDTQYF

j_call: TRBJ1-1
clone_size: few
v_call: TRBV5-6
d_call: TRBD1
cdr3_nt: TGTGCCAGCAGCTTGAGACAGGGAAGGACTGAAGCTTTCTTT
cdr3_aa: CASSLRQGRTEAFF

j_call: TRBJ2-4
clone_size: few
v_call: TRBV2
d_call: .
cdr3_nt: TGTGCCAGCAGAGAAACAAACATTCAGTACTTC
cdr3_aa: CASRETNIQYF

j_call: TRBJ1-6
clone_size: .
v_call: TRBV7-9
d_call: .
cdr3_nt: TGTGCCAGCAGCGCTGGCGCCGGATTCTATAATTCACCCCTCCACTTT
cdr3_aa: CASSAGAGFYNSPLHF

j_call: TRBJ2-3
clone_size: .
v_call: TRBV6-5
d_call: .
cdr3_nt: TGTGCCAGCAGTATCAGGGAGGGCACAGATACGCAGTATTTT
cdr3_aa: CASSIREGTDTQYF

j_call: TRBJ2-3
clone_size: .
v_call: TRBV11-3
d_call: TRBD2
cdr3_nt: TGTGCCAGCCAGCGGGGGCCCGGGGATACGCAGTATTTT
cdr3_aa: CASQRGPGDTQYF

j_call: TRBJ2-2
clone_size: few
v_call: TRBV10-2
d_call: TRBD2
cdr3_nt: TGCGCCAGCAGACCTAGCGGGGAGAACACCGGGGAGCTGTTTTTT
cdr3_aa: CASRPSGENTGELFF